Given below is one T cell receptor beta chain in context. Its target is not known. This sample stems from a study of T cells in Graves' hyperthyroidism and ophthalmopathy. Regarding the study as a whole: Most thyroid clonotypes with frequency above 0.001 were detected in blood.

Amplification targeted TCR beta CDR3 regions from RNA transcripts. A first-round RT-PCR of the TCR CDR3 used the HTBI primer set. TCRdb reprocessed the multiplex PCR reads with MiXCR, giving one entry per CDR3 protein. This sample has about 540,000 distinct CDR3 sequences, with around 42% found just once. V was trimmed by 3 bases and J by 4 bases, leaving 18 bases between them. The CDR3 spans 16 residues. Germline CDR1 is DFQATT and CDR2 is SNEGSKA (reference sequence). Material for sequencing was peripheral blood or thyroid tissue (not recorded which). The TCR originated in a woman aged 18-30 years with Graves' hyperthyroidism. This chain joins TRBV20-1 and TRBJ1-4; the D gene is possibly TRBD1 (6 bases). The CDR3 coding sequence is TGCAGTGCTAGCGCGCGCGGGAGGGGGAATAATGAAAAACTGTTTTTT. This codes for CSASARGRGNNEKLFF.